This TCR beta chain was recorded in a study of shared clonotypes between healthy human individuals. This clone has only one observation. What it binds is not known. Notes on the study in general: Between a few donors, naive CD4 clonotypes were shared at a level of around 5.2%. Sequencing depth was expected to affect clonotype sharing among donors. Clonotypes shared by all four sorted-subset donors had higher generation probabilities than non-shared clonotypes.

The table came from immunoSEQ multiplex PCR; TCRdb's copy has only in-frame clones and leaves some out. The data show a few million clones, with 93% seen just once and about 1.7% held by the top ten. CDR1 and CDR2 from the germline V gene are MNHNY and SVGAGI (reference sequence). The CDR3 contains 16 residues. V was trimmed by 5 bases and J by 10 bases, leaving 23 bases between them. Terminally differentiated effector memory CD45RA+ cells were left out of the naive CD8 fraction, which was CD45RO-negative and positively selected for CCR7. All participating donors were Caucasian adults from Nashville, Tennessee.

The chain joins TRBV6-6 to TRBJ1-4; D is unresolved. Sequencing was done on a sample of naive CD8+ T cells from PBMCs. The receptor was isolated from a man between 18 and 29 years old in good health. Some clones in this sample may be carry-over from other donors' samples. The CDR3 protein is CASSPQPGILEGKLFF. As DNA, the CDR3 is TGTGCCAGCAGTCCACAACCGGGGATATTAGAGGGAAAACTGTTTTTT.